This T cell receptor (beta chain) was found in a study of cytomegalovirus exposure and HLA in healthy donors. J lost 8 bases, V lost 0 bases, and 9 bases had no gene match. This CDR3 comprises 15 residues. The germline V gene has CDR1 LNHNV and CDR2 YYDKDF (reference sequence). 60 Vbeta and 13 Jbeta primers were used in PCR. Sequencing used immunoSEQ multiplex PCR; TCRdb keeps in-frame clones, though not all of them. This table has 150,000 or so clones, nearly 80% appearing once. Findings of the study overall: Across donors, presence/absence analyses took sequencing depth to be roughly uniform.

On this clone: Its target is unknown.

Sequencing was carried out using PBMCs. The origin of this receptor is a man aged 35 to 55 in good health and CMV-seropositive. The chain links TRBV15 to TRBJ1-2, with 7 bases identical to TRBD1. DNA of the CDR3: TGTGCCACCAGCAGAGATCCGGCAGGGGGTGGGGGCTACACCTTC. Translated: CATSRDPAGGGGYTF.